This TCR beta chain was sequenced during a study of PD-1 blockade in classical Hodgkin lymphoma. General study points: Diversity similar to that of newly diagnosed patients was seen at baseline in complete responders.

V lost 8 bases, J lost 4 bases, and 9 bases stayed unmatched. Germline CDR1 reads SGHVS; CDR2 reads FQNEAQ. The CDR3 is 15 amino acids. All the patients suffered relapse after autologous stem cell transplantation, and brentuximab vedotin exposure differed. Note on this clone: The antigen is unknown.

Assay used: immunoSEQ multiplex PCR; TCRdb lists only in-frame clones, some missing. The data hold tens of thousands of clones, with around 88% observed a single time. The material was peripheral blood mononuclear cells (PBMCs), obtained at baseline. J is TRBJ2-2 and V is TRBV7-8; 8 bases are shared with TRBD2. This receptor was identified in a human donor with classical Hodgkin lymphoma. CDR3 sequence: CASRSGGESTGELFF. For the CDR3, the DNA is TGTGCCAGCCGATCGGGGGGGGAGTCCACCGGGGAGCTGTTTTTT.